The T cell receptor beta chain under discussion was sequenced for a study of T cells in localized non-small cell lung cancer. Germline CDR1 MGHRA, CDR2 YSYEKL. The CDR3 runs to 14 residues. V was clipped by 4 bases and J by 9 bases; unmatched bases: 8. Sequencing was performed with immunoSEQ multiplex PCR; in TCRdb, only in-frame clones are kept and a portion is missing. The sample has about 33,000 clones, 85% to 90% seen once. In regard to this clone: Its specificity is not known.

Study-wide results and limits: Within adjacent lung there appeared a median around 55 of the top 100 tumor clones. Longer overall survival accompanied higher blood T cell density. There was higher T cell clonality in uninvolved adjacent lung than in tumor, and it was highest there.

The sample in question was peripheral blood, obtained before any cancer treatment. This TCR was sampled from a man aged 35 to 69 with stage I lung adenocarcinoma. The chain carries TRBV4-1 and TRBJ2-2; 7 positions agree with TRBD1. CDR3 coding DNA: TGCGCCAGCAGCCCCGGGACAGTCGTCCGGGAGCTGTTTTTT. It codes for CASSPGTVVRELFF.